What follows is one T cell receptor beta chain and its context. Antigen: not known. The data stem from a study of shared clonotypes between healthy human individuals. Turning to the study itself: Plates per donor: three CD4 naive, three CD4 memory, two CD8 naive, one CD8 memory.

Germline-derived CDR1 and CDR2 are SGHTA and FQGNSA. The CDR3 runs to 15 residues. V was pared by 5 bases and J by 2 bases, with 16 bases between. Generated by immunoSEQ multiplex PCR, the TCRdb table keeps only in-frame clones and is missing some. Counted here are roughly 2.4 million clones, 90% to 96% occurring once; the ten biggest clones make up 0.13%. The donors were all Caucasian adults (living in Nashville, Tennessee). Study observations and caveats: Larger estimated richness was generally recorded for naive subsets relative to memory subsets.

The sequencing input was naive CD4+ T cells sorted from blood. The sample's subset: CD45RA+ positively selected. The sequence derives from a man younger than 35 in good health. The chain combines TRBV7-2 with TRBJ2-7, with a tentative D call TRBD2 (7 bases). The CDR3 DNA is TGTGCCAGCAGCGAGATGGCGGGGGCCGCCTACGAGCAGTACTTC. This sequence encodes CASSEMAGAAYEQYF.